This T cell receptor (beta chain) was found in a study of blood T cell repertoires in COVID-19. On the study more broadly: Donors in the United States, Italy and Spain gave samples during acute or convalescent COVID-19.

The method was immunoSEQ multiplex PCR; TCRdb's version includes in-frame clones alone and lacks a portion of them. This sample has approximately 61,000 clones, with 75% to 90% found just once. The J segment lost 2 bases and the V segment lost 4 bases, leaving 5 bases of the junction unmatched. The germline V gene encodes CDR1 SEHNR and CDR2 FQNEAQ (reference sequence). This CDR3 has 15 residues. The clonotype was recovered from a human donor in a cohort sampled during active COVID-19. What was sequenced was peripheral blood. This chain connects TRBV7-9 to TRBJ2-7, with 10 bases identical to TRBD2. CDR3 region: CASSSGTSEPYEQYF. The CDR3 bases are TGTGCCAGCAGCTCCGGGACTAGCGAGCCCTACGAGCAGTACTTC.